The rows below give T cell receptor beta chains drawn from one sample of a study of PD-1 blockade in classical Hodgkin lymphoma. The data were produced by immunoSEQ multiplex PCR, yet TCRdb's version contains in-frame clones alone and is incomplete. The sample lists some 84,000 clones; about nine tenths were seen once. Sequencing was performed on peripheral blood mononuclear cells (PBMCs), taken at baseline. These receptors were obtained from a human donor with classical Hodgkin lymphoma. Both conserved end residues are part of each CDR3.

V gene: TRBV29-1
CDR3 protein: CSVEDSPQTQYF

V gene: TRBV20-1
CDR3 protein: CSASGSSTQYF

V gene: TRBV4-1
CDR3 protein: CASSQDRGAGGLDTQYF

V gene: TRBV4-2
CDR3 protein: CASSIREGHLSGELFF

V gene: TRBV6-5
CDR3 protein: CASSYLRTGGGYTF

V gene: TRBV28
CDR3 protein: CASSLEKGYFSYEQYF

V gene: TRBV9
CDR3 protein: CASSPGVTSGIYNEQFF

V gene: TRBV19
CDR3 protein: CASSIDRDRANEQFF

V gene: TRBV6-1
CDR3 protein: CASSDLGRYEQYF

V gene: TRBV27
CDR3 protein: CASSFWGGENNEQFF

V gene: TRBV18
CDR3 protein: CANSHRQARIGYGYTF

V gene: TRBV7-8
CDR3 protein: CASTSGARNTGELFF

V gene: TRBV2
CDR3 protein: CASLLAGPTDTQYF

V gene: TRBV30
CDR3 protein: CAWSVRPTYEQYF

V gene: TRBV7-2
CDR3 protein: CASSKQGANEKLFF

V gene: TRBV19
CDR3 protein: CASNQGAGIGAYGYTF

V gene: TRBV6-5
CDR3 protein: CASSYSGLGYEQYF

V gene: TRBV7-9
CDR3 protein: CASSPRDRVNTEAFF

V gene: TRBV5-1
CDR3 protein: CASRRDSANYGYTF

V gene: TRBV7-9
CDR3 protein: CASSLKGSIAEAFF

V gene: TRBV23-1
CDR3 protein: CASSQSPKNRTCYNEQFF

V gene: TRBV13
CDR3 protein: CASSLRVAGDEQYF

V gene: TRBV7-9
CDR3 protein: CASSPPMILSAEAFF

V gene: TRBV29-1
CDR3 protein: CSVGTGTSGSPDTQYF

V gene: TRBV5-8
CDR3 protein: CASSLNLRRETQYF

V gene: TRBV7-2
CDR3 protein: CASSFGEGQPQHF

V gene: TRBV2
CDR3 protein: CASSLPGVAYGYTF

V gene: TRBV5-1
CDR3 protein: CASSFTAGANTGELFF

V gene: TRBV7-2
CDR3 protein: CASSLETGNSQPQHF

V gene: TRBV5-1
CDR3 protein: CASSLGGSSYNEQFF

V gene: TRBV25-1
CDR3 protein: CASSNRVSGANVLTF

V gene: TRBV7-6
CDR3 protein: CASSLGQGNTEAFF

V gene: TRBV7-9
CDR3 protein: CASSSPPVGDREGDTQYF

V gene: TRBV5-6
CDR3 protein: CASSLLQGAGQPQHF

V gene: TRBV4-1
CDR3 protein: CASSQGRDRGSTDTQYF

V gene: TRBV27
CDR3 protein: CASSPRSNTEAFF

V gene: TRBV5-6
CDR3 protein: CASNSGTLGTHGYTF

V gene: TRBV7-9
CDR3 protein: CASSLGDKGSGYTF

V gene: TRBV11-2
CDR3 protein: CASSLRWTGSSGANVLTF

V gene: TRBV6-5
CDR3 protein: CASSFRRGQETQYF

V gene: TRBV7-9
CDR3 protein: CASSLEGQPQHF

V gene: TRBV28
CDR3 protein: CASSPLWGADYGYTF

V gene: TRBV19
CDR3 protein: CASSSRDRGPTFYEQYF

V gene: TRBV4-1
CDR3 protein: CASSQEDRGRGRITEAFF

V gene: TRBV19
CDR3 protein: CASTDRDRGGYTF

V gene: TRBV5-6
CDR3 protein: CASSLLESSGNTIYF

V gene: TRBV18
CDR3 protein: CASSPTQGSTDTQYF

V gene: TRBV11-2
CDR3 protein: CASSFVATYTDTQYF

V gene: TRBV2
CDR3 protein: CASRAGTSADNEQFF